A selection of T cell receptor beta chains follows, all from one sample in a study of glioma-infiltrating T cells. TCRdb recomputed calls from the multiplex PCR reads with MiXCR, one row per CDR3 protein. The table shows around 390,000 distinct CDR3 sequences, with about two fifths occurring only once. Input material: glioma tissue, nonneoplastic brain tissue, or PBMCs (not recorded which). These receptors were taken from a human donor with low-grade glioma or glioblastoma, undergoing nonglioma brain surgery, or in good health (not recorded which). The CDR3 runs from the conserved cysteine through the conserved F or W. A D gene is named only where the DNA matches it firmly. A clone size is listed for some rows: how often the clone was seen (once, few, many), or a class if it is expanded.

v_gene	j_gene	abundance	d_gene	CDR3nt	CDR3aa
TRBV11-2	TRBJ2-7	.	.	TGTGCCAGCAGCTTGCTGACCAATAACTACGAGCAGTACTTC	CASSLLTNNYEQYF
TRBV20-1	TRBJ2-7	few	TRBD2	TGCAGTGCCGACTCCACAGCGGGGGACTCCTACGAGCAGTACTTC	CSADSTAGDSYEQYF
TRBV28	TRBJ1-1	.	.	TGTGCCAACAGTACCCGGGGGGTCGGTTCCACTGAAGCTTTCTTT	CANSTRGVGSTEAFF
TRBV2	TRBJ2-1	.	.	TGTGCCAGCAGTGAGGTCAGCGTCCATGAGCAGTTCTTC	CASSEVSVHEQFF
TRBV6-6	TRBJ1-2	.	.	TGTGCCAGCAGTTACGCTGGGGGAGATGGCTACACCTTC	CASSYAGGDGYTF
TRBV7-2	TRBJ2-5	.	TRBD2	TGTGCCAGCAGCTTTCGCGCGGGAGAGGAAGGGACCCAGTACTTC	CASSFRAGEEGTQYF
TRBV5-1	TRBJ2-1	.	TRBD2	TGCGCCAGCAGCTTGGGCAGGGTAGGACTAGCGTCCTACAATGAGCAGTTCTTC	CASSLGRVGLASYNEQFF
TRBV4-1	TRBJ1-6	.	.	TGCGCCAGCAGCCCCAAAGCCAGGTCACCCCTCCACTTT	CASSPKARSPLHF
TRBV4-2	TRBJ2-1	.	TRBD1	TGTGCCAGCAGCCAAGATCAAGGGACAGGGGGCTTTCTTGAGCAGTTCTTC	CASSQDQGTGGFLEQFF
TRBV28	TRBJ2-3	many	TRBD2	TGTGCCAGCAGTTCGGACTGGCGGGAGAGGACAGATACGCAGTATTTT	CASSSDWRERTDTQYF
TRBV14	TRBJ2-7	.	.	TGTGCCAGCAGCCAAGTGGGCCCCTCCTACGAGCAGTACTTC	CASSQVGPSYEQYF
TRBV20-1	TRBJ2-2	.	.	TGCAGTGCTCCCGTCACGTCACAGGATTCCGGGGGGGAGCTGTTTTTT	CSAPVTSQDSGGELFF
TRBV5-6	TRBJ1-2	.	TRBD1	TGTGCCAGCAGCTTGGGACAGGGCGACTATGGCTACACCTTC	CASSLGQGDYGYTF
TRBV10-3	TRBJ1-5	many	TRBD1	TGTGCCATCAGTCCCGGGACAGATTATCAGCCCCAGCATTTT	CAISPGTDYQPQHF
TRBV19	TRBJ1-1	.	.	TGTGCCAGTAGTATTGGGAGTAGGGGGTCGGCCCCTGAAGCTTTCTTT	CASSIGSRGSAPEAFF
TRBV6-2/TRBV6-3	TRBJ2-1	.	.	TGTGACAGCAGTTACGGAGTCGGTGAGCAGTTCTTC	CDSSYGVGEQFF
TRBV27	TRBJ2-1	few	.	TGTGCCAGCAGTTTATTAGGCCAGGGGGGCAATGAGCAGTTCTTC	CASSLLGQGGNEQFF
TRBV4-1	TRBJ2-1	.	.	TGCGCCAGCAGCCAAGGTCTCGGGGATGAGCAGTTCTTC	CASSQGLGDEQFF
TRBV28	TRBJ2-1	.	TRBD2	TGCGCCAGCAGCCAAGTTACTAGCGGGAGTAGGGATGAGCAGCTCTTC	CASSQVTSGSRDEQLF
TRBV7-9	TRBJ2-1	few	TRBD2	TGTGCCAGCAGCTCTACGGGTAGGGGACTAGCGGGAGTCTGGTCCTACAATGAGCAGTTCTTC	CASSSTGRGLAGVWSYNEQFF
TRBV20-1	TRBJ2-3	.	TRBD2	TGCAGTGCTAGAGTGGCTAGCGGGGCCACAGATACGCAGTATTTT	CSARVASGATDTQYF
TRBV5-1	TRBJ2-4	.	TRBD2	TGCGCCAGCAGCCCAGGGACTAGCGGGAATAACATTCAGTACTTC	CASSPGTSGNNIQYF
TRBV7-2	TRBJ1-2	few	.	TGTGCCAGCAGCCCGACGGGAGTTCGCGCCTATGGCTACACCTTC	CASSPTGVRAYGYTF
TRBV20-1	TRBJ1-1	.	.	TGCAGTGCTTTGAACGCGGGACACATGAACACTGAAGCTTTCTTT	CSALNAGHMNTEAFF
TRBV24-1	TRBJ2-2	.	.	TGTGCCACCAGTGATTCAACGTTCACCGGGGAGCTGTTTTTT	CATSDSTFTGELFF
TRBV4-2	TRBJ1-5	.	TRBD1	TGTGCCAGCAGCCCGGCTTGGGGGACAGGGGACCAGCCCCAGCATTTT	CASSPAWGTGDQPQHF